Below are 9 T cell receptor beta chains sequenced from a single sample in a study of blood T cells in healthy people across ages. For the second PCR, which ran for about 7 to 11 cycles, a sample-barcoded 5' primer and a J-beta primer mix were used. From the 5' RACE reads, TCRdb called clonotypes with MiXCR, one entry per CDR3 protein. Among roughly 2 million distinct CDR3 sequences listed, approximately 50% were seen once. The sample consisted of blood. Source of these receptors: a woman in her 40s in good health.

The CDR3 here is CASSQENRENTGELFF. Here the CDR3 DNA reads TGCGCCAGCAGCCAAGAAAACAGGGAGAACACCGGGGAGCTGTTTTTT. This chain connects TRBV4-3 to TRBJ2-2; a possible D gene is TRBD1 (6 bases). Trimming stripped 0 bases from V and 1 base from J, with 9 bases between. Germline V CDR1 and CDR2: LGHNA, YSLEER. The CDR3 contains 16 residues.

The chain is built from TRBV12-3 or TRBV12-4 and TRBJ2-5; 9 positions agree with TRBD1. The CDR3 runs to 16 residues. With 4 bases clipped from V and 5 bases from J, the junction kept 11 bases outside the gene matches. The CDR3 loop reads CASSSNLQGAGETQYF. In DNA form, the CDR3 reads TGTGCCAGCAGTTCGAACTTACAGGGGGCTGGGGAGACCCAGTACTTC.

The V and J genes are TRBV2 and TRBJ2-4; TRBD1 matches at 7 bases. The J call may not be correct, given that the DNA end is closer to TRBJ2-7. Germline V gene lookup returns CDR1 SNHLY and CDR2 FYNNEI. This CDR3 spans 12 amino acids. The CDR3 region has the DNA TGTGCCAGCAGAGGACAGGTCGACGAGCAGTACTTC. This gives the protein CASRGQVDEQYF.

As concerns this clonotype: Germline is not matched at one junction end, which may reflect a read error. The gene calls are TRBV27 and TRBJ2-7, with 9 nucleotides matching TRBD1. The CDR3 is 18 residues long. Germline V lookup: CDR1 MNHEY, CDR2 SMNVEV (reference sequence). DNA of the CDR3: TGTGCCAGCAGTCCTGTTACCCTCCGGGACAGGGTCTCCGACGAGCAGTACTTC. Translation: CASSPVTLRDRVSDEQYF.

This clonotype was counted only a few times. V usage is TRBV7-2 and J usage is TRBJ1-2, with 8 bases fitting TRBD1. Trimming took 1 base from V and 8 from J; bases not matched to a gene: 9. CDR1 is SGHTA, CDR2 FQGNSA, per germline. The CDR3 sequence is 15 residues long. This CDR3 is CASSLGSQGAWGYTF. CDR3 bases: TGTGCCAGCAGCTTAGGGTCCCAGGGGGCGTGGGGCTACACCTTC.

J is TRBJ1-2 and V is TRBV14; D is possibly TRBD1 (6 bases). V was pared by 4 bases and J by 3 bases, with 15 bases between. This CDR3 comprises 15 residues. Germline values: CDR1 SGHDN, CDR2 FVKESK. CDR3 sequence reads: CASSPYREVYYGYTF. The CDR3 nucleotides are TGTGCCAGCAGCCCCTACAGGGAGGTCTACTATGGCTACACCTTC.

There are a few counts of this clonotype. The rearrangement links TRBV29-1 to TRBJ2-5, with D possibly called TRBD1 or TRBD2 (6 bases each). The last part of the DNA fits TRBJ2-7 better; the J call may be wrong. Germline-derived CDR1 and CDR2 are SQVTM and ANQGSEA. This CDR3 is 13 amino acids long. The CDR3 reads CSGGTTQGYEQYF. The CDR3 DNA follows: TGCAGCGGCGGGACAACTCAAGGGTACGAGCAGTACTTC.

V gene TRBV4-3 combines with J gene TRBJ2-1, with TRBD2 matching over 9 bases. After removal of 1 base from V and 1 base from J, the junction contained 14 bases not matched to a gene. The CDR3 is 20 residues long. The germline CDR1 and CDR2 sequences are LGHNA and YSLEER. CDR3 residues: CASSQVWSGGTTQSYNEQFF. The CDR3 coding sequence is TGCGCCAGCAGCCAAGTATGGAGCGGGGGGACCACTCAGTCCTACAATGAGCAGTTCTTC.

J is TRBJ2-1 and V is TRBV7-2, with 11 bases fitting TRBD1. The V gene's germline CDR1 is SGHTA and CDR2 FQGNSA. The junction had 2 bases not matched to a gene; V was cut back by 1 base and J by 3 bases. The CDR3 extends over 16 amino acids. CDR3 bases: TGTGCCAGCAGCTTAGAGGGGACAGGGGGCTACAATGAGCAGTTCTTC. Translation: CASSLEGTGGYNEQFF.